This T cell receptor beta chain was recovered during a study of T cell responses to AZD1222 COVID-19 vaccine (dated by TCRdb to about 2021). Study-wide context: A total of about 230 trial participants underwent TCR sequencing, of whom 200 to 220 received two doses of AZD1222 and some 25 received two doses of the MenACWY control vaccine. Trial participants were enrolled into age subgroups of 18-55, 56-69 and 70-plus years, which contained about 150, 28 and 57 TCR-sequenced participants, respectively.

Overall study outcomes, separate from this receptor: The 56-69-year group was small, and its depth increase did not reach significance, likely because of low power. Vaccine-associated CD4 TCRs spanned the whole spike protein, with dominant responses in regions 160-218 and 743-854. Conclusions about previously exposed vaccinees are limited because only a handful of AZD1222 recipients were SARS-CoV-2 seropositive at baseline. A significant rise in spike-specific TCR breadth and depth was observed after two AZD1222 doses relative to day 0 and relative to MenACWY recipients. Participants were mostly white British and included more females than males, and it was suggested by the authors that clonal diversity may have been underestimated. Because no day 14 peak-response samples were available, the repertoires could be characterized only after the peak T cell response. Reportedly, close to half of the unique spike-specific TCRs recognized epitopes lying outside the regions that are mutated in the B.1.351 and B.1.1.7 variants.

Concerning this clone itself: Its antigen has not been determined. Per-base qualities were not stored, and no clone one base away is much larger.

The CDR3 regions of human TCRbeta chains were analyzed by immunosequencing. The study's own analysis went as follows. Repertoire TCRs were checked for matches against a reference library of SARS-CoV-2-specific TCRs that had been generated using the MIRA antigen-specificity platform. Breadth was defined as the fraction of unique TCRs that were SARS-CoV-2-associated. Depth was defined as the fraction of total T cells that were SARS-CoV-2-associated. Using the MIRA data, each spike-specific TCR was mapped to the spike region that the TCR reacts to and placed in a CD4 or CD8 class. Log10-transformed breadth and depth values were compared by one-way ANOVA with Sidak's multiple comparisons tests. Drawn from immuneACCESS, this table holds only the in-frame rearrangements with V and J called that TCRdb kept. Clones are partly lost; checked studies trace under half to an unresolved V gene and leave the rest unexplained. From that table come the V and J calls and clone size; the DNA was used to work out D and trimming. This sample lists 150,000 to 180,000 clones; roughly nine tenths were detected once. The leading ten clones occupy roughly 5% of the sample.

V and J are truncated by 1 base and 3 bases respectively, leaving an intervening sequence of 12 bases. Based on the germline V gene (reference sequence), the CDR1 and CDR2 sequences are LGHDT and YNNKEL. The CDR3 sequence holds 15 residues, the cysteine and phenylalanine included. Only the CDR3 portion is preserved as DNA: 45 bases, with reading frame beginning at the first base. The time point label on this specimen signifies: baseline before first vaccination. The treatment or condition tag for this specimen amounts to: meningococcal conjugate vaccine given as trial control. Samples from vaccinated people were obtained from the UK trials COV001 and COV002, which included a single-blind randomized controlled phase 2/3 trial of AZD1222 (ChAdOx1 nCoV-19) in healthy adults. Trial participant PBMC samples were collected at day 0 and day 28 after the second dose for TCRbeta chain sequencing.

This receptor was identified in an adult in good health. The rearranged segments are TRBV3-1 (or the pseudogene TRBV3-2) and TRBJ1-2, with no D gene named confidently. The source was peripheral blood, collected on day 0 of MenACWY control vaccination. The nucleotides read TGTGCCAGCAGCCAAGGGGCAGCATTATACTATGGCTACACCTTC. Its protein product is CASSQGAALYYGYTF.